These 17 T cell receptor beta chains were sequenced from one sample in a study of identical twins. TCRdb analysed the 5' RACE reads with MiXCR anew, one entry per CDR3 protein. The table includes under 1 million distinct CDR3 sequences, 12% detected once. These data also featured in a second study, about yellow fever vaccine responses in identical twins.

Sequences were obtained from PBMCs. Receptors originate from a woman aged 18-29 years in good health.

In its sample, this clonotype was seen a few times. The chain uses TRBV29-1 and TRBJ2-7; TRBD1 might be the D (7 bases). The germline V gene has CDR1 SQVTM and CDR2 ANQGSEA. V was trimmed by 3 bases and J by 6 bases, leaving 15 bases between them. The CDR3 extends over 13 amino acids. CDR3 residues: CSVEEGTVGEQYF. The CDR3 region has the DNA TGCAGCGTTGAGGAGGGGACAGTCGGCGAGCAGTACTTC.

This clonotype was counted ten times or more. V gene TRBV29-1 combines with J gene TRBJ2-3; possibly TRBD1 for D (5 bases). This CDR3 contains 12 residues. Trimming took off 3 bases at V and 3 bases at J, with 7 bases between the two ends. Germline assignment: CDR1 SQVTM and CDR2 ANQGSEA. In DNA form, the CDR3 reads TGCAGCGTTGACAGGGCAACAGATACGCAGTATTTT. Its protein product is CSVDRATDTQYF.

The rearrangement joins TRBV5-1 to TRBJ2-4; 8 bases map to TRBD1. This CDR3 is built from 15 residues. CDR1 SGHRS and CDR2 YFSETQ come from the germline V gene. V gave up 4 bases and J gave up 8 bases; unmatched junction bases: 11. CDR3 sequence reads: CASSPGQGRGDIQYF. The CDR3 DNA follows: TGCGCCAGCAGCCCAGGACAGGGCCGAGGAGACATTCAGTACTTC.

The DNA of the CDR3 is TGTGCCAGCAGAGGGACAGAAATGAGATCCGGGGAGCTGTTTTTT. Amino acids: CASRGTEMRSGELFF. The rearrangement joins TRBV12-3 or TRBV12-4 to TRBJ2-2; TRBD1 aligns across 7 bases. Losses at the gene ends were 6 bases for V and 6 bases for J; bases not matched to a gene: 10. The CDR3 sequence is 15 residues long.

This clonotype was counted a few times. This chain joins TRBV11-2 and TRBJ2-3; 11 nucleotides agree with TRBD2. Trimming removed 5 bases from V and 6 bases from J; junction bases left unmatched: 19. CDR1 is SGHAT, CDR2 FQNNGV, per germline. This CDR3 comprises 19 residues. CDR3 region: CASSHPGTSGLTPPDTQYF. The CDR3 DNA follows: TGTGCCAGCAGCCATCCCGGGACTAGCGGCCTGACTCCTCCGGATACGCAGTATTTT.

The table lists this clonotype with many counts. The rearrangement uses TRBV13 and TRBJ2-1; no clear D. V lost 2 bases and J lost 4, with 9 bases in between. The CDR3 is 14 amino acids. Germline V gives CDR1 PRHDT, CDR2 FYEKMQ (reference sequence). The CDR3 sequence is CASSLTGEYNEQFF. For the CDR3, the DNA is TGTGCCAGCAGCTTAACTGGCGAATACAATGAGCAGTTCTTC.

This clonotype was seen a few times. The CDR3 here is CASSQAISNQPQHF. The CDR3 coding sequence is TGTGCCAGCAGCCAAGCTATCAGCAATCAGCCCCAGCATTTT. J is TRBJ1-5 and V is TRBV3-1; D not certain. CDR3 size: 14 residues. V lost 1 base, J lost 1 base, and 5 bases lay in between. Germline V gene data show CDR1 as LGHDT and CDR2 as YNNKEL (reference sequence). Based on the CDR3 plus reference TRBV3-1 and TRBJ1-5, the full variable domain is DTAVSQTPKYLVTQMGNDKSIKCEQNLGHDTMYWYKQDSKKFLKIMFSYNNKELIINETVPNRFSPKSPDKAHLNLHINSLELGDSAVYFCASSQAISNQPQHFGDGTRLSIL.

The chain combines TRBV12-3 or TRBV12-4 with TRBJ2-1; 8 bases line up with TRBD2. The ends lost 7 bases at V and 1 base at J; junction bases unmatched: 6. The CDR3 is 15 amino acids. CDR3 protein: CASTPGTRSYNEQFF. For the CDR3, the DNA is TGTGCCAGCACCCCGGGGACTAGGTCCTACAATGAGCAGTTCTTC.

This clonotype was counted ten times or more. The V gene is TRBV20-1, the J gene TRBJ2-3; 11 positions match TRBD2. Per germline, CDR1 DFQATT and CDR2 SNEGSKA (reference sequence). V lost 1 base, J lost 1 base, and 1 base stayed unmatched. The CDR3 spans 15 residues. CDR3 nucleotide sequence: TGCAGTGCTAGAGTAGCGGGAGGGGGCACAGATACGCAGTATTTT. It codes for CSARVAGGGTDTQYF.

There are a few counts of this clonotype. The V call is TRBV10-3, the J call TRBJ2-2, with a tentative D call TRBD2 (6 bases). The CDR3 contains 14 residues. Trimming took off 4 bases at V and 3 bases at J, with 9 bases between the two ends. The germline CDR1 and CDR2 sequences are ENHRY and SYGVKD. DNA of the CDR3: TGTGCCATCAGTGCCGGGAGTCACACCGGGGAGCTGTTTTTT. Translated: CAISAGSHTGELFF.

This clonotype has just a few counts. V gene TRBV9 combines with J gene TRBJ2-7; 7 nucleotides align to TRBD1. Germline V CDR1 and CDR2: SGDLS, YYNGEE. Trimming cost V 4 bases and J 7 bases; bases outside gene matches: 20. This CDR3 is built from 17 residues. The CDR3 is CASSPTPGQEKFEEQYF. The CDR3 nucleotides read TGTGCCAGCAGCCCGACCCCCGGACAGGAGAAGTTCGAGGAGCAGTACTTC.

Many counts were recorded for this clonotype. The DNA of the CDR3 is TGTGCCAGCAGTTCCCCAGGGTGGGCTGAAGCTTTCTTT. Amino acid sequence: CASSSPGWAEAFF. The chain combines TRBV12-3 or TRBV12-4 with TRBJ1-1; the D gene is possibly TRBD1 (5 bases). V shed 4 bases and J shed 6 bases, with 12 bases lying between them. The CDR3 covers 13 residues.

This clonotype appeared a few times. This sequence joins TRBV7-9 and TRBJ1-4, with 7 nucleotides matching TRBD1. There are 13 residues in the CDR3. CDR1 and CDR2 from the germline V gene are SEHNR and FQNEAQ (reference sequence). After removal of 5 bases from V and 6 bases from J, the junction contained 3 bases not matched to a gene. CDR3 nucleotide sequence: TGTGCCAGCAGCCCAGACAGGGATGAAAAACTGTTTTTT. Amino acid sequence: CASSPDRDEKLFF.

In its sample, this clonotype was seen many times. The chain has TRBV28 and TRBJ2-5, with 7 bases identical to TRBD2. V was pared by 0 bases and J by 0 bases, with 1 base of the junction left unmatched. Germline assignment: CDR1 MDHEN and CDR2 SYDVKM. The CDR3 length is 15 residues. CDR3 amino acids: CASSLWSGNQETQYF. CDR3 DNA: TGTGCCAGCAGTTTATGGAGCGGGAACCAAGAGACCCAGTACTTC.

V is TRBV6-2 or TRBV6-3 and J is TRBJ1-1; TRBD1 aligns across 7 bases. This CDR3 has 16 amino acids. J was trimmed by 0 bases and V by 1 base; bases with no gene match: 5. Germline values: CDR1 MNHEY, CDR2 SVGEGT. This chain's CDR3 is CASSYYPGQMNTEAFF. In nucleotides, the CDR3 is TGTGCCAGCAGTTACTATCCGGGACAGATGAACACTGAAGCTTTCTTT.

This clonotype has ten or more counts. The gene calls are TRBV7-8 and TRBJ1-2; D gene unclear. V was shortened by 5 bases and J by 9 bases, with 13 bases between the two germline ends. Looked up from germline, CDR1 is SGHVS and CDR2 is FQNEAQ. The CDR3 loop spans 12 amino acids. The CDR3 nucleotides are TGTGCCAGCAGCCCATCAGGTTTAAGCTACACCTTC. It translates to CASSPSGLSYTF. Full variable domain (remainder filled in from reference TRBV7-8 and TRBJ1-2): GAGVSQSPRYKVAKRGQDVALRCDPISGHVSLFWYQQALGQGPEFLTYFQNEAQLDKSGLPSDRFFAERPEGSVSTLKIQRTQQEDSAVYLCASSPSGLSYTFGSGTRLTVV.

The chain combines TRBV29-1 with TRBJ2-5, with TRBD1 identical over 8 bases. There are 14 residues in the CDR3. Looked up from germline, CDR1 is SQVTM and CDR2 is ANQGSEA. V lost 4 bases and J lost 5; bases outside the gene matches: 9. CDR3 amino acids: CSVAGTGLRETQYF. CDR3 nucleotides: TGCAGCGTTGCGGGGACAGGCCTTAGGGAGACCCAGTACTTC.